The rows below give T cell receptor beta chains drawn from one sample of a study of T-cell reconstitution after alpha-beta-depleted transplantation in children. TCRdb analysed the PCR reads with MiXCR anew, one entry per CDR3 protein. The top ten clones hold around 3.3% of a sample with 450,000 to 600,000 distinct CDR3 sequences, around 18% of them seen once. The starting material was PBMCs from the stem cell graft donor, obtained from the stem cell graft. Receptor source: a human donor who donated a stem cell graft to a child with acute lymphoblastic leukemia. The CDR3 runs from the conserved cysteine through the conserved F or W. The D gene is left open where the match is weak. Rows give clone size only sometimes, using once, few, many, or a class for an expanded clone.

J gene,V gene,clone size,D gene,CDR3 protein,CDR3 DNA
TRBJ2-3,TRBV10-3,few,-,CAISERDPPADTQYF,TGTGCCATCAGTGAACGTGATCCGCCCGCAGATACGCAGTATTTT
TRBJ2-5,TRBV7-3,few,TRBD1,CASSRTGGTETQYF,TGTGCCAGCAGTCGCACAGGGGGAACGGAGACCCAGTACTTC
TRBJ2-5,TRBV5-1,few,-,CASSLAVRGETQYF,TGCGCCAGCAGCTTGGCCGTCAGGGGAGAGACCCAGTACTTC
TRBJ1-2,TRBV12-3/TRBV12-4,few,TRBD1,CASIADRGKNYGYTF,TGTGCCAGCATCGCTGACAGGGGAAAAAACTATGGCTACACCTTC
TRBJ2-7,TRBV5-4,few,-,CASSPRDRSYEQYF,TGTGCCAGCAGCCCACGGGACCGCTCCTACGAGCAGTACTTC
TRBJ2-1,TRBV15,few,TRBD2,CATSRGTSGIYNEQFF,TGTGCCACCAGCAGAGGAACTAGCGGGATATACAATGAGCAGTTCTTC
TRBJ2-3,TRBV11-3,-,TRBD2,CASSLEGLAVITDTQYF,TGTGCCAGCAGCTTAGAGGGACTAGCGGTAATCACAGATACGCAGTATTTT
TRBJ2-5,TRBV18,-,-,CASSPTTWNQETQYF,TGTGCCAGCTCACCGACGACTTGGAATCAAGAGACCCAGTACTTC
TRBJ2-5,TRBV7-9,-,TRBD1,CASSSPGTGVLQETQYF,TGTGCCAGCAGCTCTCCCGGGACAGGGGTGCTCCAGGAGACCCAGTACTTC
TRBJ1-2,TRBV29-1,-,-,CSVVNKGNYGYTF,TGCAGCGTTGTTAATAAGGGTAACTATGGCTACACCTTC
TRBJ2-3,TRBV5-6,-,-,CASSYNTDTQYF,TGTGCCAGCAGCTATAACACAGATACGCAGTATTTT
TRBJ2-7,TRBV20-1,few,TRBD2,CSALSSGRPGDEQYF,TGCAGTGCGCTTTCTAGCGGGAGGCCGGGGGACGAGCAGTACTTC
TRBJ2-7,TRBV5-8,few,TRBD1,CASSGWTGFYEQYF,TGTGCCAGCAGCGGGTGGACAGGGTTCTACGAGCAGTACTTC
TRBJ2-1,TRBV4-2,-,TRBD2,CASSQAVGLAGGLNEQFF,TGTGCCAGCAGCCAAGCCGTCGGGCTAGCGGGAGGGCTAAATGAGCAGTTCTTC
TRBJ1-1,TRBV7-9,many,-,CASSLREGRNTEAFF,TGTGCCAGCTCCTTGAGGGAGGGTCGAAACACTGAAGCTTTCTTT
TRBJ2-3,TRBV5-1,-,-,CASSLGEFGRTDTQYF,TGCGCCAGCAGCTTAGGAGAGTTCGGGCGCACAGATACGCAGTATTTT
TRBJ1-6,TRBV5-4,-,TRBD1,CASTPSTGADSPLHF,TGTGCCAGCACTCCGAGTACAGGGGCTGATTCACCCCTCCACTTT
TRBJ2-1,TRBV5-1,-,-,CASSLAGSWEQFF,TGCGCCAGCAGCTTGGCAGGGTCATGGGAGCAGTTCTTC
TRBJ2-5,TRBV5-1,once,TRBD2,CASSLVAGGQQTQYF,TGCGCCAGCAGCTTGGTAGCGGGAGGGCAACAGACCCAGTACTTC
TRBJ2-3,TRBV20-1,many,TRBD2,CSASFLAGIFTDTQYF,TGCAGTGCTAGTTTTCTAGCGGGAATTTTCACAGATACGCAGTATTTT
TRBJ2-7,TRBV20-1,-,-,CSALEQRQYF,TGCAGTGCTTTGGAACAGAGGCAGTACTTC
TRBJ2-7,TRBV12-3/TRBV12-4,-,-,CASSFGQNYEQYF,TGTGCCAGCAGTTTCGGACAAAACTACGAGCAGTACTTC
TRBJ2-5,TRBV7-2,few,-,CASSPGWSGQETQYF,TGTGCCAGCAGCCCCGGGTGGTCAGGACAAGAGACCCAGTACTTC
TRBJ1-5,TRBV12-3/TRBV12-4,-,-,CASSPRGFSNQPQHF,TGTGCCAGCAGTCCCCGTGGATTTAGCAATCAGCCCCAGCATTTT
TRBJ2-7,TRBV6-1,many,TRBD1,CASSPGGQGLYEQYF,TGTGCCAGCAGCCCCGGGGGACAGGGGCTCTACGAGCAGTACTTC
TRBJ2-2,TRBV10-3,-,TRBD1,CATHPTTGGRVYTGELFF,TGTGCCACTCACCCGACTACAGGGGGACGAGTGTACACCGGGGAGCTGTTTTTT
TRBJ2-1,TRBV12-3/TRBV12-4,-,-,CASTLGGVSYNEQFF,TGTGCCAGCACCCTGGGGGGAGTTTCCTACAATGAGCAGTTCTTC
TRBJ1-4,TRBV12-3/TRBV12-4,few,-,CASSLRGINEKLFF,TGTGCCAGCAGTTTAAGGGGGATCAATGAAAAACTGTTTTTT
TRBJ1-1,TRBV4-2,few,-,CASSQGGPPRTEAFF,TGTGCCAGCAGCCAAGGGGGGCCCCCTAGGACTGAAGCTTTCTTT
TRBJ2-2,TRBV10-3,few,TRBD2,CAISTSGTGELFF,TGTGCCATCAGTACTAGCGGGACGGGGGAGCTGTTTTTT
TRBJ2-2,TRBV6-5,-,TRBD1,CASSYATGTANTGELFF,TGTGCCAGCAGTTACGCCACCGGGACAGCAAACACCGGGGAGCTGTTTTTT
TRBJ1-5,TRBV19,-,-,CTSSIRAPEPQHF,TGTACCAGTAGTATTAGGGCGCCGGAGCCCCAGCATTTT
TRBJ2-3,TRBV4-2,few,-,CASSQVGSGTDTQYF,TGTGCCAGCAGCCAAGTCGGGTCGGGGACAGATACGCAGTATTTT
TRBJ2-7,TRBV20-1,few,TRBD2,CSASQYSGRAHYEQYF,TGCAGTGCTAGCCAATATAGCGGGAGGGCTCACTACGAGCAGTACTTC
TRBJ2-3,TRBV7-6,few,-,CASSFDFDLQYF,TGTGCCAGCAGCTTTGACTTCGACCTGCAGTATTTT
TRBJ2-7,TRBV7-9,few,TRBD1,CASSSPGQGVYEQYF,TGTGCCAGCAGCTCACCGGGACAGGGGGTTTACGAGCAGTACTTC
TRBJ2-7,TRBV5-1,few,TRBD2,CASRMTSGTAYEQYF,TGCGCCAGCAGGATGACTAGCGGGACTGCCTACGAGCAGTACTTC
TRBJ2-7,TRBV7-6,few,-,CASSSDGQGSSSYEQYF,TGTGCCAGCAGCTCCGACGGGCAAGGCTCGAGCTCCTACGAGCAGTACTTC
TRBJ1-1,TRBV4-1,many,-,CASSQPQGSVNTEAFF,TGCGCCAGCAGCCAACCGCAGGGGAGCGTGAACACTGAAGCTTTCTTT
TRBJ2-1,TRBV7-8,-,-,CASSPNYDEQFF,TGTGCCAGCAGCCCAAACTACGATGAGCAGTTCTTC
TRBJ2-2,TRBV5-1,few,-,CASNENWGNTGELFF,TGCGCCAGCAATGAGAATTGGGGGAACACCGGGGAGCTGTTTTTT
TRBJ1-2,TRBV27,few,TRBD1,CASSLGQGGGYTF,TGTGCCAGCAGTTTGGGACAGGGGGGCGGCTACACCTTC
TRBJ2-3,TRBV6-1,-,TRBD1,CASRRTGQHTDTQYF,TGTGCCAGCAGAAGGACAGGGCAACACACAGATACGCAGTATTTT
TRBJ2-1,TRBV7-3,-,-,CASSLTGAGGDEQFF,TGTGCCAGCAGCTTAACCGGGGCTGGTGGCGATGAGCAGTTCTTC
TRBJ2-2,TRBV29-1,-,TRBD1,CSVLPGQGASGELFF,TGCAGCGTTCTACCGGGACAGGGGGCGAGCGGGGAGCTGTTTTTT
TRBJ1-2,TRBV12-3/TRBV12-4,-,-,CASSLGPAVEAF,TGTGCCAGCAGTTTAGGTCCGGCGGTGGAAGCCTTC
TRBJ1-1,TRBV20-1,few,TRBD1,CSGWTGLNTEAFF,TGCAGTGGCTGGACAGGATTGAACACTGAAGCTTTCTTT